In its sample, the clone carrying this TCR beta chain was seen a few times. The antigen remains unidentified. V lost 1 base and J lost 4, with 10 bases in between. Germline CDR1 SEHNR, CDR2 FQNEAQ (reference sequence). The CDR3 is 14 amino acids. One entry per CDR3 protein, called by TCRdb with MiXCR from the reads. Among 800,000 to 950,000 distinct CDR3 sequences listed, less than 35% were seen once. The data derive from a study of T cell repertoires in cytomegalovirus infection. For the study at large: HLA-B-restricted CMV epitopes that are well studied, plus recently identified HLA-C-restricted ones, were used by the study.

The clonotype originates from a human donor in good health (CMV status not recorded). Some clones in this sample may be carry-over from other donors' samples. The chain links TRBV7-9 to TRBJ1-1; D gene ambiguous. The material sequenced was cultured CD8+ T cells from PBMCs, taken from culture after CMV antigen stimulation. CDR3 sequence: CASSLVLGVTEAFF. CDR3 nucleotide sequence: TGTGCCAGCAGCTTAGTCTTGGGCGTCACTGAAGCTTTCTTT.